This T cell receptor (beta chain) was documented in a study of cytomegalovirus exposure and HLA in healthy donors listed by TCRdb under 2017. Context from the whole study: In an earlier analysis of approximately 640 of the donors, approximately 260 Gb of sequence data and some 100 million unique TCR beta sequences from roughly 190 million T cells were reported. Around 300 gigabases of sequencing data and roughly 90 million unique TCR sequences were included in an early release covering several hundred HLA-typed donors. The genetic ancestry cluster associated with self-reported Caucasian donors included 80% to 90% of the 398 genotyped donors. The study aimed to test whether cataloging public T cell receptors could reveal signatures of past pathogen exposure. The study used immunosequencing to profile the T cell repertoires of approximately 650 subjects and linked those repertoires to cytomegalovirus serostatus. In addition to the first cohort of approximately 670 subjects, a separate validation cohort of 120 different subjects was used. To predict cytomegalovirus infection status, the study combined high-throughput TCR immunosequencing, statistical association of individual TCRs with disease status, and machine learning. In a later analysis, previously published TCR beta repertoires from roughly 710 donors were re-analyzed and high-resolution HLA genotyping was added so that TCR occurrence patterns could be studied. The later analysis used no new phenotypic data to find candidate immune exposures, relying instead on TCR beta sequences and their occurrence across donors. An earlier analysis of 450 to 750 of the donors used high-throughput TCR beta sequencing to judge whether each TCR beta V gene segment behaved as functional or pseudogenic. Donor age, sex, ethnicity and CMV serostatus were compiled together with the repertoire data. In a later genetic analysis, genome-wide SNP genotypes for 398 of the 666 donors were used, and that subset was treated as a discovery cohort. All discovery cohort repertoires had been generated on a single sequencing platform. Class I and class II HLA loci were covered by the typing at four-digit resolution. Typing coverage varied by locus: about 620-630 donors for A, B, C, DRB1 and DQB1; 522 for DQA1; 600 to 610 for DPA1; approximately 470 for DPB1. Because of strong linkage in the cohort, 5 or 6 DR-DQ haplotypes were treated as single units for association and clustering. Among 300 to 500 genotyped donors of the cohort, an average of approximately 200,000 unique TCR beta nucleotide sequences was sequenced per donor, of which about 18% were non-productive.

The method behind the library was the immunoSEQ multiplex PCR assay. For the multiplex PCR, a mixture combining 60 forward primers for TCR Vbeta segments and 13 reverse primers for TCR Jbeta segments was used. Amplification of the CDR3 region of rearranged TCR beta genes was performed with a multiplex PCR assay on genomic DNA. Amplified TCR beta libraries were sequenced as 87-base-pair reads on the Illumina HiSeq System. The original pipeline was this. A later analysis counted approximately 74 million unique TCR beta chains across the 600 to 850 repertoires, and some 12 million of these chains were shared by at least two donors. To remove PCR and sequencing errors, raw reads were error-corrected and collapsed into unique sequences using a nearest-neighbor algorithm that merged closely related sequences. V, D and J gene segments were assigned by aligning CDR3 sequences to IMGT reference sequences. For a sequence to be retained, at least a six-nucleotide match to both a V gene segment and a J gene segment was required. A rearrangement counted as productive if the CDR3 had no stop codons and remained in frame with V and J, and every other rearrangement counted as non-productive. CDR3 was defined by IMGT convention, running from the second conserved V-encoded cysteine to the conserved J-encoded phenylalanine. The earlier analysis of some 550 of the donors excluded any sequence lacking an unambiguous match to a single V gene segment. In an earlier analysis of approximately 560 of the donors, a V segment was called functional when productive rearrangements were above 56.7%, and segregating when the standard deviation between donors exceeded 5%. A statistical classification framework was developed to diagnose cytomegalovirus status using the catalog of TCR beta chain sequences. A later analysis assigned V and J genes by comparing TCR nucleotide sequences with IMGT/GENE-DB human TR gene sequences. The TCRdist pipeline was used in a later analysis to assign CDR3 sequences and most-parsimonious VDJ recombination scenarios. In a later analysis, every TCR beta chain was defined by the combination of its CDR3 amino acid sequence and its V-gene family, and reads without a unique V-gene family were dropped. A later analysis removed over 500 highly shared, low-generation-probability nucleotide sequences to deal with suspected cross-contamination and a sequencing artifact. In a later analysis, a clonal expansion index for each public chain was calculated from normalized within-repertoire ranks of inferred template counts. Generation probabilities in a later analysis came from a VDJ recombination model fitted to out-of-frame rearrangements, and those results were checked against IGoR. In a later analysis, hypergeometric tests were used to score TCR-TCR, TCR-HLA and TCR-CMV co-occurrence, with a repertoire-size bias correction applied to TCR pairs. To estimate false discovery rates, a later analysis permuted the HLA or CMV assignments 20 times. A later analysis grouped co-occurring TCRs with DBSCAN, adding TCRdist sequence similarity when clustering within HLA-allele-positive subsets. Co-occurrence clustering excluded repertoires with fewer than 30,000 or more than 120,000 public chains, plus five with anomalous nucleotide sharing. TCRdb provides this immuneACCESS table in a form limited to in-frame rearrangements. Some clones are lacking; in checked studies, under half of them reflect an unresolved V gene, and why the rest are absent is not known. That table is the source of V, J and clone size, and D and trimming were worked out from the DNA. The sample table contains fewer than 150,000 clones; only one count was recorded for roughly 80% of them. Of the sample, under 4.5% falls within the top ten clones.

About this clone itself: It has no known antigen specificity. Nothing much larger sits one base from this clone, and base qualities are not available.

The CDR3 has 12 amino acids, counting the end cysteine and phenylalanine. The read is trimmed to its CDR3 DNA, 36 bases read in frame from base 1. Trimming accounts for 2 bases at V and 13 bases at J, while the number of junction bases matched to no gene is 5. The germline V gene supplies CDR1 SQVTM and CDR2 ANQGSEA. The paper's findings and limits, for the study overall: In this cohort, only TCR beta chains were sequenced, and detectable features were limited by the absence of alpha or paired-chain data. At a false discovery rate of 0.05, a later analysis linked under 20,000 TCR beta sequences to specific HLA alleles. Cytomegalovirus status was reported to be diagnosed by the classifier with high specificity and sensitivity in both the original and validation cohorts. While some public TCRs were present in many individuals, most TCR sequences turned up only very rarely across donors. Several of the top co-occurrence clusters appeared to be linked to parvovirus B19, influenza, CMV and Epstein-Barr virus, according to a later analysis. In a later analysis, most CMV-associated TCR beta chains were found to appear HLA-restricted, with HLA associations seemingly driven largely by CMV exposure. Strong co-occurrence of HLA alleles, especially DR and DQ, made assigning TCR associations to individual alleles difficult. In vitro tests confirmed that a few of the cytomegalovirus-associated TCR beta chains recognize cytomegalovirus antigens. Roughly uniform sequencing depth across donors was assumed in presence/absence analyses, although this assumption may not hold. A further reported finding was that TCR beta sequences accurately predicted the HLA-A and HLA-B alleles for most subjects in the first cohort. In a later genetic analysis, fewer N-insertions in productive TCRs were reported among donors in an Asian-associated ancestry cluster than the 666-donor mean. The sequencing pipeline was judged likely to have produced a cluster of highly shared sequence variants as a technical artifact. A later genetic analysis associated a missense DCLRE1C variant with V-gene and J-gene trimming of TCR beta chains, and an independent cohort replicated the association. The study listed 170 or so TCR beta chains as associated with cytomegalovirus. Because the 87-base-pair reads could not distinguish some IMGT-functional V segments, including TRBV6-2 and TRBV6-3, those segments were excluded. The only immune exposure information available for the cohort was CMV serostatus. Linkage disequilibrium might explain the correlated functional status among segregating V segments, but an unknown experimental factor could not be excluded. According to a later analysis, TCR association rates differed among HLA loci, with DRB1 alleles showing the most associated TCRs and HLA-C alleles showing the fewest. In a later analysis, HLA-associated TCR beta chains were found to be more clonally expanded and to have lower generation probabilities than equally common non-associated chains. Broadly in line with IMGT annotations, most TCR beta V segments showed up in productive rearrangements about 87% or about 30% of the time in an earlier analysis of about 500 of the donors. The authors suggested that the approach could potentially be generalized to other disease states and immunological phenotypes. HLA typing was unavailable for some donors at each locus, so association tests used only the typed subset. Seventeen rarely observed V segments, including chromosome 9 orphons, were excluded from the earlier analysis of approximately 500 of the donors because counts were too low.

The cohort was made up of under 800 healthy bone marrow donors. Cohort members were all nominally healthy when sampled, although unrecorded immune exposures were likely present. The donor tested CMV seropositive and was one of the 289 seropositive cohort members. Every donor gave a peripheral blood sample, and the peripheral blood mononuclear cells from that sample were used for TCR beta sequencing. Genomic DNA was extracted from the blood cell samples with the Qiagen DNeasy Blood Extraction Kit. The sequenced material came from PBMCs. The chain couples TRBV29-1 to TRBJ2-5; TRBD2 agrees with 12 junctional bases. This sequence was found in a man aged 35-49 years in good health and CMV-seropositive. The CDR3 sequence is CSVEMASGRVYF. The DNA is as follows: TGCAGCGTTGAAATGGCTAGCGGGAGGGTGTACTTC.